The 4 T cell receptor beta chains below were found in one sample sequenced in a study of blood T cell repertoires in COVID-19. Libraries were prepared by immunoSEQ multiplex PCR; TCRdb keeps only in-frame clonotypes and omits some of them. Of approximately 130,000 clones in the sample, roughly 90% were seen once. Sequenced: peripheral blood. The source is a man between 45 and 60 years old with acute or convalescent COVID-19.

This clone appeared once. The chain recombines TRBV19 with TRBJ2-1; 12 bases align to TRBD2. Germline assignment: CDR1 LNHDA and CDR2 SQIVND (reference sequence). J gave up 6 bases and V 5 bases, and 11 bases lay outside the gene matches. This CDR3 spans 17 amino acids. In nucleotides, the CDR3 is TGTGCCAGTAGTGGCCGCTTCGGGACTAGCGGGTTCAATGAGCAGTTCTTC. This translates into CASSGRFGTSGFNEQFF.

The chain combines TRBV4-1 with TRBJ1-5; D not certain. This CDR3 contains 15 residues. Germline loops: CDR1 MGHRA, CDR2 YSYEKL. The V gene lost 4 bases and the J gene lost 3 bases, with 13 bases spanning the gap. The CDR3 DNA reads TGCGCCAGCAGCCCAAGCGGGCCCGCCAATCAGCCCCAGCATTTT. This codes for CASSPSGPANQPQHF.

V usage is TRBV27 and J usage is TRBJ1-6; the D is unclear. The V end lost 3 bases, the J end lost 4 bases, and 7 bases lay between the germline ends. The length of the CDR3 is 14 residues. Germline V lookup: CDR1 MNHEY, CDR2 SMNVEV (reference sequence). The CDR3 loop reads CASSFVQYNSPLHF. The CDR3 region has the DNA TGTGCCAGCAGTTTTGTACAATATAATTCACCCCTCCACTTT.

V is TRBV16 and J is TRBJ1-2; D is undetermined. The germline V and J ends were trimmed by 2 bases and 1 base, with 8 bases remaining between them. CDR3 length: 14 amino acids. Germline lookup yields CDR1 KGHSY and CDR2 FQNENV. The DNA of the CDR3 is TGTGCCAGCAGCCAAACCGGGATTAACTATGGCTACACCTTC. It specifies CASSQTGINYGYTF.